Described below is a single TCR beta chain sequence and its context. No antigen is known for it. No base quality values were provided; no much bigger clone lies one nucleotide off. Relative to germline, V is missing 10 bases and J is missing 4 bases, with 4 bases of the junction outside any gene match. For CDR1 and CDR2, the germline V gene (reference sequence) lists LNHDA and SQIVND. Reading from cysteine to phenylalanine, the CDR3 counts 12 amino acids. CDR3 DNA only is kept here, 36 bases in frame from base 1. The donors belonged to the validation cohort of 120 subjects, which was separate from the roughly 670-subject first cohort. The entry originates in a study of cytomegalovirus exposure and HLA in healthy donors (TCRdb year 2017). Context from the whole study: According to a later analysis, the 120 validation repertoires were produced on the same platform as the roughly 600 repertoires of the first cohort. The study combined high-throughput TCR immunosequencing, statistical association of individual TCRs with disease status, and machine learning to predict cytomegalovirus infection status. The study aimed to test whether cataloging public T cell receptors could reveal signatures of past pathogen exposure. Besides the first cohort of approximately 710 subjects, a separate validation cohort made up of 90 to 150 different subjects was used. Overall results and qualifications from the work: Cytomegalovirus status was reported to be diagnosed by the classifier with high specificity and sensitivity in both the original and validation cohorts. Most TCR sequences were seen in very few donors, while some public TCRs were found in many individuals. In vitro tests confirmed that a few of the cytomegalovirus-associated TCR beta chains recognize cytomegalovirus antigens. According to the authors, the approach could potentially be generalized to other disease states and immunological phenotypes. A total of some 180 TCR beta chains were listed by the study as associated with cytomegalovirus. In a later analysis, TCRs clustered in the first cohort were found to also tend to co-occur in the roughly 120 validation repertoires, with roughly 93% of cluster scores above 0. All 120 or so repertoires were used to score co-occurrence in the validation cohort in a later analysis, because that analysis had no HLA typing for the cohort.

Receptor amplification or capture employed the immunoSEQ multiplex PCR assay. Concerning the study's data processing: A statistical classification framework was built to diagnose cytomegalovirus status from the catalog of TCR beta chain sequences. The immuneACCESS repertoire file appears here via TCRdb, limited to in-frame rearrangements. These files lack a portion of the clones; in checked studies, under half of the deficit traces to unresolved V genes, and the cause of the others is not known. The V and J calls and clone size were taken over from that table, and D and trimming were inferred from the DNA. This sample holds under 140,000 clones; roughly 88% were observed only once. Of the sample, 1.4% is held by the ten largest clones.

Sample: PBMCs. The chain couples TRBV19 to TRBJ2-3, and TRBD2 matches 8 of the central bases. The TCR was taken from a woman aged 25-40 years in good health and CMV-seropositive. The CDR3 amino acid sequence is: CATSGSADTQYF. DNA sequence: TGTGCCACAAGCGGGAGCGCAGATACGCAGTATTTT.